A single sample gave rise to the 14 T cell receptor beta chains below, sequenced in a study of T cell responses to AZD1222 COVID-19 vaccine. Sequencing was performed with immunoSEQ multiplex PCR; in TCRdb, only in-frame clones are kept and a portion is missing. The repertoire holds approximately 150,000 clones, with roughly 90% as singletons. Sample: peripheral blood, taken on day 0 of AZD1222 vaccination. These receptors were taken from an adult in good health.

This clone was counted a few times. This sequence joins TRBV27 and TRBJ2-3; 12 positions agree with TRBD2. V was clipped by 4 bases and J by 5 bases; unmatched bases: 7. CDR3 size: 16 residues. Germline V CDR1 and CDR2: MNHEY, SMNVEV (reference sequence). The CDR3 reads CASSSPSGRAGDTQYF. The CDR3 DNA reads TGTGCCAGCAGTTCTCCTAGCGGGAGGGCCGGAGATACGCAGTATTTT.

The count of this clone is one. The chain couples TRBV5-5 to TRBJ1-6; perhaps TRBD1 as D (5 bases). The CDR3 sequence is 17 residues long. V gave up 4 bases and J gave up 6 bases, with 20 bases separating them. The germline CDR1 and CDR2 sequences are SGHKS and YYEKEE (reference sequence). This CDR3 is CASSVEGTGRINSPLHF. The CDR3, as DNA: TGTGCCAGCAGCGTCGAAGGGACGGGGCGCATTAATTCACCCCTCCACTTT.

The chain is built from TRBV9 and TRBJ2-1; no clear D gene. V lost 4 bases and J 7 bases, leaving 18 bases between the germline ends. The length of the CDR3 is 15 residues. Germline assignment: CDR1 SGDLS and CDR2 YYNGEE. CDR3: CASSPGTYQENEQFF. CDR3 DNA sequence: TGTGCCAGCAGCCCGGGTACCTATCAGGAAAATGAGCAGTTCTTC.

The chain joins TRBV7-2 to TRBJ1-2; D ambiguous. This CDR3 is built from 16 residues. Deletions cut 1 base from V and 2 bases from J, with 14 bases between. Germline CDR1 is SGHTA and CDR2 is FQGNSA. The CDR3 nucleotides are TGTGCCAGCAGCTTAGATGGAGTATCAAGGAACTATGGCTACACCTTC. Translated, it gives CASSLDGVSRNYGYTF.

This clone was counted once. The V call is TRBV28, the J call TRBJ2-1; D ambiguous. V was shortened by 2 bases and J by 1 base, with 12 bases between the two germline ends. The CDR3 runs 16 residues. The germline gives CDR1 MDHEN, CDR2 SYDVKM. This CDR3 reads CASSLLLAQSYNEQFF. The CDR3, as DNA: TGTGCCAGCAGTTTACTTCTCGCCCAGTCCTACAATGAGCAGTTCTTC.

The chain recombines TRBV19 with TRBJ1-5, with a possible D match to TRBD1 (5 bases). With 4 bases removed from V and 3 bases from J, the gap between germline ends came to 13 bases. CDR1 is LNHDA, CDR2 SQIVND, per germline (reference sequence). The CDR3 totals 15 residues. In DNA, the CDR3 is TGTGCCAGTAGTAAACAGGACGGCTTCAATCAGCCCCAGCATTTT. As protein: CASSKQDGFNQPQHF.

This CDR3 reads CASSLGADSSYNEQFF. CDR3 DNA sequence: TGTGCCAGCAGCCTGGGGGCGGATAGCTCCTACAATGAGCAGTTCTTC. This chain joins TRBV5-4 and TRBJ2-1; a weak D match, TRBD1 (6 bases). With 4 bases removed from V and 0 bases from J, the gap between germline ends came to 14 bases. The CDR3 contains 16 residues. The V gene's germline CDR1 is SGHNT and CDR2 YYREEE (reference sequence).

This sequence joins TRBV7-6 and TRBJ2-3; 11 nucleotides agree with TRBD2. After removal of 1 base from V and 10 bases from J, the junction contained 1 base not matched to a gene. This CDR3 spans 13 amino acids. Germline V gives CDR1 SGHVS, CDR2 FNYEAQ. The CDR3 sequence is CASSLEGLAAQYF. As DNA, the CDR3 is TGTGCCAGCAGCTTAGAGGGACTAGCGGCGCAGTATTTT.

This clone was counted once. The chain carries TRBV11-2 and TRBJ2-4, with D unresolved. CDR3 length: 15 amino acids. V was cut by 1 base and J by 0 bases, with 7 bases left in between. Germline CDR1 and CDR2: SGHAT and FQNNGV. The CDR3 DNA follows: TGTGCCAGCAGCTTAGGTGGGGTAGCCAAAAACATTCAGTACTTC. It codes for CASSLGGVAKNIQYF.

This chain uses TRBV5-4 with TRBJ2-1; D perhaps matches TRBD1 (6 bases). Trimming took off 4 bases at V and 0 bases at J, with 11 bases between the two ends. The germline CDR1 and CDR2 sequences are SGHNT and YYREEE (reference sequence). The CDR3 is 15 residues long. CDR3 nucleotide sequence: TGTGCCAGCAGCCGGGACACCCTCTCCTACAATGAGCAGTTCTTC. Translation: CASSRDTLSYNEQFF.

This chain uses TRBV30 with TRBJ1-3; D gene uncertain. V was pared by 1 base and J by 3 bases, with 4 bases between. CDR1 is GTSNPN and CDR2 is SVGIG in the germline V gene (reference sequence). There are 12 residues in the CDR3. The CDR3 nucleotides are TGTGCCTGGAGTGGCGGTGGAAACACCATATATTTT. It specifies CAWSGGGNTIYF. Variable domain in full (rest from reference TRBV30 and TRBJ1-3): SQTIHQWPATLVQPVGSPLSLECTVEGTSNPNLYWYRQAAGRGLQLLFYSVGIGQISSEVPQNLSASRPQDRQFILSSKKLLLSDSGFYLCAWSGGGNTIYFGEGSWLTVV.

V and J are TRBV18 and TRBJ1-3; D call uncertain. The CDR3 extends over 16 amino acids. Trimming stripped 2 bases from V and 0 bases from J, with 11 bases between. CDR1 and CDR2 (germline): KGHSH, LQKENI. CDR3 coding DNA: TGTGCCAGCTCACCAATTGTCGGGTTCTCTGGAAACACCATATATTTT. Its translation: CASSPIVGFSGNTIYF.

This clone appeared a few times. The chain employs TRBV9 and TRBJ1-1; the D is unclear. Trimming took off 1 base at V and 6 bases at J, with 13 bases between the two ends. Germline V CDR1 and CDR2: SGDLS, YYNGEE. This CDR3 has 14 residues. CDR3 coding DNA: TGTGCCAGCAGCGTACTAGGGTTAGGCGCTGAAGCTTTCTTT. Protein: CASSVLGLGAEAFF. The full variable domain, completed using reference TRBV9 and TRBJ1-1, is DSGVTQTPKHLITATGQRVTLRCSPRSGDLSVYWYQQSLDQGLQFLIQYYNGEERAKGNILERFSAQQFPDLHSELNLSSLELGDSALYFCASSVLGLGAEAFFGQGTRLTVV.

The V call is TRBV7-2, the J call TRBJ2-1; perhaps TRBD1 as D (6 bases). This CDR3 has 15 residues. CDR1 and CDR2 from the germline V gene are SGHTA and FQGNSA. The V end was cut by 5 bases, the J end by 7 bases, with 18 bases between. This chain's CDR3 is CASSPAPQGYNEQFF. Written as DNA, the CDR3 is TGTGCCAGCAGCCCGGCTCCTCAGGGGTATAATGAGCAGTTCTTC.